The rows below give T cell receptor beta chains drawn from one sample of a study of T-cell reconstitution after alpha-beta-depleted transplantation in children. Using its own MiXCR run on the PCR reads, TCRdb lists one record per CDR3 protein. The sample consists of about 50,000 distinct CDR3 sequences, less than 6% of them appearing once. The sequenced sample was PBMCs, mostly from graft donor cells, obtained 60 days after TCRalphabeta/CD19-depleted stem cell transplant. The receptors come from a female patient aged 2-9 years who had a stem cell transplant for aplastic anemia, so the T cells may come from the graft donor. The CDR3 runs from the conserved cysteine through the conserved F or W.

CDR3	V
CASSQGTSGRTDTQYF	TRBV4-2
CASSSPVGEGAILKNIQYF	TRBV7-9
CASSLASGGAWTNTQYF	TRBV12-3/TRBV12-4
CASSSGGPNTGELFF	TRBV12-3/TRBV12-4
CASSLGGRPIDTQYF	TRBV5-1
CSAQEGSVETQYF	TRBV29-1
CASTYGTGATGELFF	TRBV2
CSARDSMGPQHF	TRBV20-1
CASSPQGGVNEQFF	TRBV18
CASSLQGAGYEQYF	TRBV5-1
CASTAASNTEAFF	TRBV28
CASSRDRVEQYF	TRBV6-1
CSASSGRALNEQFF	TRBV20-1
CASSLDLLSSQYF	TRBV11-3
CSVGQGAGEAFF	TRBV20-1
CASSVRGGGSYNEQFF	TRBV3-1
CASSRDPGTDTQYF	TRBV18
CATSAGGTDTQYF	TRBV24-1
CSARIVLAQETQYF	TRBV20-1
CSARDSSGEQYF	TRBV20-1
CASSQDRADTGELFF	TRBV3-1
CASSASTSTDTQYF	TRBV2
CASSLQGLTDTQYF	TRBV6-1
CASQSYATSGRASNEQFF	TRBV27
CSVGTGGSYEQYF	TRBV20-1
CSAEDRIEAFF	TRBV20-1
CASSSTPGQGVHEQYF	TRBV7-9
CASSHKNTGELFF	TRBV3-1
CASSLGRHTGELFF	TRBV7-2
CASSSIWGETQYF	TRBV7-2
CSARPGRGGITEAFF	TRBV20-1
CASSKPGQNYNEQFF	TRBV6-1
CAISEALGQGIVGVETQYF	TRBV10-3
CASSPLGWGEEETQYF	TRBV11-3
CASSGRTGTDTQYF	TRBV9
CASRGRLLATNEKLFF	TRBV6-5
CASSLKASGRETQYF	TRBV28
CASSVEGVRADTQYF	TRBV9
CASSLDYFTEAFF	TRBV28
CASSLGQGRQPQHF	TRBV12-3/TRBV12-4
CASSGSPTSGTYNEQFF	TRBV9
CASSYLRQENSPLHF	TRBV6-2/TRBV6-3
CASSPKPGRLHLPGNTIYF	TRBV7-2
CASYGTSSYNEQFF	TRBV28
CASSSGTSGTSEQFF	TRBV5-1
CASSFFSDVFSPLHF	TRBV5-6
CASSQGKAGGANVLTF	TRBV4-2
CASSNGQGRSSYEQYF	TRBV12-3/TRBV12-4
CSATQGAGETQYF	TRBV20-1
CASSLTAGELFF	TRBV7-3
CASSWDRGRYNEQFF	TRBV5-4
CASSLRLRGELFF	TRBV7-2
CASTTGRYEQYF	TRBV28
CATSRERDKTYEQYF	TRBV15
CASSLRDSQSTDTQYF	TRBV7-8
CASSSPGTPLGYEQYF	TRBV28